The present T cell receptor beta chain was sequenced within a study of stem cell transplantation in POMP-related autoinflammatory disease. Using immunoSEQ multiplex PCR, the repertoire was profiled, and TCRdb retains in-frame clones only, with some absent. The repertoire includes tens of thousands of clones, approximately 91% of them detected once, and around 0.72% sits in the top ten. Study-wide results and caveats: Patients with PRAID showed a restricted number of unique TRB V-J gene pairings.

This CDR3 is 12 amino acids long. V shed 1 base and J shed 10 bases, with 8 bases lying between them. Per the germline V gene, CDR1 is LGHDT and CDR2 is YNNKEL (reference sequence). In the case of this clone: As yet, its antigen is unknown.

This rearrangement joins TRBV3-1 (or the pseudogene TRBV3-2) to TRBJ2-1; D uncertain. The origin of this receptor is a human patient with POMP-related autoinflammation and immune dysregulation (PRAID). Some of the T cells may derive from the graft donor. The sequencing here drew on CD4+ T cells from PBMCs, taken after stem cell transplantation. CDR3 loop: CASSQVGREQFF. CDR3 DNA: TGTGCCAGCAGCCAAGTAGGTAGAGAGCAGTTCTTC.